A single sample gave rise to the 18 T cell receptor beta chains below, sequenced in a study of Graves' ophthalmopathy and Graves' hyperthyroidism. The study amplified TCR beta CDR3 regions using RNA transcripts. RT-PCR with HTBI primers came first, then second-round multiplex PCR. A single record per CDR3 protein comes from TCRdb applying MiXCR to the multiplex PCR reads. The sample consists of roughly 1.1 million distinct CDR3 sequences, roughly two fifths of them appearing once. Sequencing input: peripheral blood or thyroid tissue (not recorded which). Source of these receptors: an adult man with Graves' hyperthyroidism.

A note on this clonotype: Germline is not matched at one junction end, which may reflect a read error. The chain joins TRBV11-2 to TRBJ2-5, with D hard to call. The CDR3 is 14 residues long. From germline, CDR1 is SGHAT and CDR2 FQNNGV. The CDR3 DNA follows: TGTGCCTGCAGCGCCGACTTCCCACAAGAGACCCAGTACTTC. Amino acid sequence: CACSADFPQETQYF.

The chain uses TRBV28 and TRBJ1-2; D remains ambiguous. This CDR3 region has 12 residues. Germline V gene sequence: CDR1 MDHEN, CDR2 SYDVKM. The V end lost 4 bases, the J end lost 4 bases, and 7 bases lay between the germline ends. Here the CDR3 reads CASSYGIYGYTF. CDR3 coding DNA: TGTGCCAGCAGTTACGGGATCTATGGCTACACCTTC.

To note about this clonotype: It may be a read error: a sequence one base away is much more abundant. The chain has TRBV7-9 and TRBJ2-5; 9 bases agree with TRBD2. The better agreement between TRBJ2-1 and the DNA end casts doubt on the J call. The CDR3 totals 16 residues. The germline gives CDR1 SEHNR, CDR2 FQNEAQ (reference sequence). CDR3 residues: CASLLGLAGFGETQFF. In DNA form, the CDR3 reads TGTGCCAGCCTGCTGGGGCTAGCGGGGTTCGGGGAGACCCAGTTCTTC.

V and J are TRBV5-1 and TRBJ2-2; either TRBD1 or TRBD2 may fit D (5 bases each). The ends were cut back, 4 bases at V and 2 bases at J, with 15 bases in the middle. The CDR3 is 16 residues long. Per the germline V gene, CDR1 is SGHRS and CDR2 is YFSETQ. As DNA, the CDR3 is TGCGCCAGCAGCGCCGTCCGGGACCTTAACACCGGGGAGCTGTTTTTT. This codes for CASSAVRDLNTGELFF.

This clonotype occurred a few times. The chain uses TRBV20-1 and TRBJ2-2; weak D call: TRBD1 (6 bases). V gave up 3 bases and J gave up 3 bases, with 8 bases separating them. The CDR3 sequence is 13 residues long. The germline CDR1 and CDR2 sequences are DFQATT and SNEGSKA (reference sequence). CDR3 loop: CSARPGDTGELFF. CDR3 bases: TGCAGTGCTAGGCCAGGGGACACCGGGGAGCTGTTTTTT.

This sequence joins TRBV15 and TRBJ2-1, with TRBD2 identical over 15 bases. Germline V gene data show CDR1 as LNHNV and CDR2 as YYDKDF (reference sequence). The CDR3 extends over 16 amino acids. The V gene end was trimmed by 3 bases and the J gene end by 7 bases; junction bases not matched to a gene: 4. The CDR3 region has the DNA TGTGCCACCAGCAGCAGAGGGACTAGCGGGAGGAATGAGCAGTTCTTC. Translation: CATSSRGTSGRNEQFF.

V is TRBV11-2 and J is TRBJ1-2, with 7 bases that match TRBD1. Trimming at V came to 5 bases and at J to 3 bases, leaving 6 bases not matched to a gene. The CDR3 loop spans 14 amino acids. The germline gives CDR1 SGHAT, CDR2 FQNNGV. Here the CDR3 reads CASSTPGQYYGYTF. DNA of the CDR3: TGTGCCAGCAGCACGCCGGGACAGTACTATGGCTACACCTTC.

This chain connects TRBV6-5 to TRBJ2-6; 8 bases agree with TRBD2. Germline V gene lookup returns CDR1 MNHEY and CDR2 SVGAGI. Germline trimming cut 7 bases from V and 4 bases from J; bases unmatched to any gene: 6. The CDR3 is 15 residues long. The CDR3 sequence is CASTGGGHGANVLTF. The CDR3 region has the DNA TGTGCCAGCACCGGGGGGGGGCACGGGGCCAACGTCCTGACTTTC.

The chain recombines TRBV9 with TRBJ1-1, with D perhaps matching TRBD1 (5 bases). V shed 4 bases and J shed 0 bases, with 16 bases lying between them. Germline CDR1 is SGDLS and CDR2 is YYNGEE. The CDR3 loop spans 16 amino acids. The CDR3 sequence is CASSHSRDGMNTEAFF. CDR3 coding DNA: TGTGCCAGCAGCCACTCTCGGGACGGCATGAACACTGAAGCTTTCTTT.

The table lists this clonotype with a few counts. The chain has TRBV3-1 and TRBJ1-4, with D unresolved. V shed 4 bases and J shed 2 bases, with 8 bases lying between them. Germline assignment: CDR1 LGHDT and CDR2 YNNKEL (reference sequence). CDR3 size: 14 residues. The CDR3 sequence is CASSPLPTNEKLFF. CDR3 in DNA: TGTGCCAGCAGCCCGCTCCCCACTAATGAAAAACTGTTTTTT.

The J gene is TRBJ2-5, the V gene TRBV30; 7 nucleotides match TRBD1. Germline-derived CDR1 and CDR2 are GTSNPN and SVGIG (reference sequence). The junction had 3 bases not matched to a gene; V was cut back by 0 bases and J by 5 bases. This CDR3 has 13 amino acids. The CDR3 region has the DNA TGTGCCTGGAGTGTAGGGGGCGGGGAGACCCAGTACTTC. This encodes CAWSVGGGETQYF.

V is TRBV11-2 and J is TRBJ2-2; TRBD1 might be the D (5 bases). The CDR3 consists of 15 residues. V shed 3 bases and J shed 6 bases, with 14 bases lying between them. Germline CDR1 reads SGHAT; CDR2 reads FQNNGV. CDR3 sequence: CASSFVQGLPGELFF. The DNA of the CDR3 is TGTGCCAGCAGCTTTGTGCAGGGATTGCCCGGGGAGCTGTTTTTT.

The chain uses TRBV15 and TRBJ1-2; D gene uncertain. CDR3 length equals 13 residues. Germline values: CDR1 LNHNV, CDR2 YYDKDF (reference sequence). The V end was cut by 1 base, the J end by 6 bases, with 9 bases between. The CDR3 bases are TGTGCCACCAGCAGAGTCGGGATAAATGGCTACACCTTC. This sequence encodes CATSRVGINGYTF.

CDR3 sequence (DNA): TGTGCCATCAGTGAGTCGCCGGACAGATCTGGGGCCAACGTCCTGACTTTC. This codes for CAISESPDRSGANVLTF. The chain employs TRBV10-3 and TRBJ2-6; D perhaps matches TRBD1 (6 bases). This CDR3 has 17 residues. From germline, CDR1 is ENHRY and CDR2 SYGVKD. The V gene lost 0 bases and the J gene lost 1 base, with 10 bases spanning the gap.

This clonotype was recorded once. The V gene is TRBV27, the J gene TRBJ1-6, with D possibly TRBD1 on 6 matching bases. CDR3 length equals 15 residues. Per the germline V gene, CDR1 is MNHEY and CDR2 is SMNVEV (reference sequence). Trimming shortened V by 5 bases and J by 9 bases, and 17 bases separated the two germline ends. Written as DNA, the CDR3 is TGTGCCAGCAGTCCCCGGGACAAATTATCTTCACCCCTCCACTTT. This codes for CASSPRDKLSSPLHF.

The chain recombines TRBV7-2 with TRBJ1-5, with D uncertain. Germline V gene sequence: CDR1 SGHTA, CDR2 FQGNSA. CDR3 length: 16 amino acids. Trimming removed 5 bases from V and 4 bases from J, with 18 bases in between. The DNA for the CDR3 is TGTGCCAGCAGCCGGCTCTCCCCCGGAAAAAATCAGCCCCAGCATTTT. Translated: CASSRLSPGKNQPQHF.

This clonotype was counted ten times or more. The chain carries TRBV9 and TRBJ2-2; 11 bases align to TRBD2. Germline-derived CDR1 and CDR2 are SGDLS and YYNGEE. The CDR3 length is 16 residues. V dropped 3 bases and J dropped 3; count of bases not matched to a gene: 4. CDR3 bases: TGTGCCAGCAGCGCCGGGACTAGCGGACACACCGGGGAGCTGTTTTTT. Protein sequence: CASSAGTSGHTGELFF.

V and J are TRBV2 and TRBJ2-3, with D maybe TRBD2 (5 bases). The CDR3 is 12 residues long. The germline V gene has CDR1 SNHLY and CDR2 FYNNEI. Trimming stripped 3 bases from V and 5 bases from J, with 6 bases between. CDR3 coding DNA: TGTGCCAGCAGTGATGAGGGAGATACGCAGTATTTT. Translation: CASSDEGDTQYF.